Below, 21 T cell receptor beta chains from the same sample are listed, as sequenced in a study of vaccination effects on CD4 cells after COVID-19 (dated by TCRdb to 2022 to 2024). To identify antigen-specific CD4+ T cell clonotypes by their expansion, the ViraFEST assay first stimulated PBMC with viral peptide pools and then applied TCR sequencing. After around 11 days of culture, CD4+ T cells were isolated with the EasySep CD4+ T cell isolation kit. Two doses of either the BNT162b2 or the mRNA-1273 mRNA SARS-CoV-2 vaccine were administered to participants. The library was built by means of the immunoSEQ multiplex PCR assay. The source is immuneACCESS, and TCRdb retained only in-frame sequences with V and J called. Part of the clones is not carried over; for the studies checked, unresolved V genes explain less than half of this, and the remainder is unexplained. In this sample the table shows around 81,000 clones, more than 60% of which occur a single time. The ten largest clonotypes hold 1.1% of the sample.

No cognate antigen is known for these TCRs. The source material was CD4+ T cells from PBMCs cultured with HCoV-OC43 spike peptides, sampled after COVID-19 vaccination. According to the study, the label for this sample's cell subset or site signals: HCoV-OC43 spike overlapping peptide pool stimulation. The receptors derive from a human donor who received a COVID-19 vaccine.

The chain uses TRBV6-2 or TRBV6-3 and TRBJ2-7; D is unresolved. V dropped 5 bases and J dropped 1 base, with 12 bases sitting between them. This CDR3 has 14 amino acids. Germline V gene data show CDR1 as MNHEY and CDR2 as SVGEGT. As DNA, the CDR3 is TGTGCCAGCAGTCAGGCGGCTTTATCCTACGAGCAGTACGTC. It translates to CASSQAALSYEQYV.

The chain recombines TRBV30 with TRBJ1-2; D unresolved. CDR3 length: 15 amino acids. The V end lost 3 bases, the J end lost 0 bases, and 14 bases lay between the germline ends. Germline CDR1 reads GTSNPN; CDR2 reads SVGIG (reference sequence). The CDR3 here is CAWRTTLRANYGYTF. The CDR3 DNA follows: TGTGCCTGGAGGACCACCCTGAGAGCTAACTATGGCTACACCTTC.

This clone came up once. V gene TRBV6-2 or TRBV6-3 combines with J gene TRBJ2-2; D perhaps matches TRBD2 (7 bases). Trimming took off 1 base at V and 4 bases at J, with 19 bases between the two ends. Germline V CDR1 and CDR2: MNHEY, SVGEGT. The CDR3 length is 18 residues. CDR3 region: CASSYFVGGPPSTGELFF. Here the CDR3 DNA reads TGTGCCAGCAGTTACTTTGTGGGGGGGCCACCTAGCACCGGGGAGCTGTTTTTT.

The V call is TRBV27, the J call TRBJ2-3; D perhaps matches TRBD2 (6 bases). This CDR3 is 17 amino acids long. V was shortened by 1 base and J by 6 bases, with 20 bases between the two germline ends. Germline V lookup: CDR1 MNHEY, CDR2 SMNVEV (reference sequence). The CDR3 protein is CASSLFLVGGGGDTQYF. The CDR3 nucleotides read TGTGCCAGCAGTTTATTTCTGGTCGGGGGAGGCGGGGATACGCAGTATTTT.

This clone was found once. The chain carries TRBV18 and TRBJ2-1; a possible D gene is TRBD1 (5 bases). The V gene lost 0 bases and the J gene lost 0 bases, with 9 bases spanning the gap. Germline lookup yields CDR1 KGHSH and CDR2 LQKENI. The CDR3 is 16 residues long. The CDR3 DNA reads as TGTGCCAGCTCACCACCCAGGGCCAGCTCCTACAATGAGCAGTTCTTC. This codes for CASSPPRASSYNEQFF.

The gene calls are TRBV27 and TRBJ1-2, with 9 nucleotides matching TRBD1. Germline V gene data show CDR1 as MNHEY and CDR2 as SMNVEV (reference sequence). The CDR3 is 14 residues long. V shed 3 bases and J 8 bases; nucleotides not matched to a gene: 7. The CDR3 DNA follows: TGTGCCAGCAGTTTTGTACAGGGGGCGCGAGGCTACACCTTC. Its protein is CASSFVQGARGYTF.

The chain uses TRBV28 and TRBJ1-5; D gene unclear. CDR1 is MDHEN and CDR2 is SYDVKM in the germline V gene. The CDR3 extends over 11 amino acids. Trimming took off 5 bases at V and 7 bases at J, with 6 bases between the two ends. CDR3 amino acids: CASSLSQPQHF. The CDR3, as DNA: TGTGCCAGCAGTCTGTCACAGCCCCAGCATTTT. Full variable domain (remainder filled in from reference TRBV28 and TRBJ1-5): DVKVTQSSRYLVKRTGEKVFLECVQDMDHENMFWYRQDPGLGLRLIYFSYDVKMKEKGDIPEGYSVSREKKERFSLILESASTNQTSMYLCASSLSQPQHFGDGTRLSIL.

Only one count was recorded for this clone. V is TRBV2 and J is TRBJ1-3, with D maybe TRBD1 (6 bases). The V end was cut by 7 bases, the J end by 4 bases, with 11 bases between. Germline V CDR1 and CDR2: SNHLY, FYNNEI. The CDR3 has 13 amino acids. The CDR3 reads CASKAGAGNTIYF. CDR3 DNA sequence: TGTGCCAGCAAAGCGGGGGCCGGAAACACCATATATTTT. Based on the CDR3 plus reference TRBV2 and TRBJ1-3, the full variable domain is EPEVTQTPSHQVTQMGQEVILRCVPISNHLYFYWYRQILGQKVEFLVSFYNNEISEKSEIFDDQFSVERPDGSNFTLKIRSTKLEDSAMYFCASKAGAGNTIYFGEGSWLTVV.

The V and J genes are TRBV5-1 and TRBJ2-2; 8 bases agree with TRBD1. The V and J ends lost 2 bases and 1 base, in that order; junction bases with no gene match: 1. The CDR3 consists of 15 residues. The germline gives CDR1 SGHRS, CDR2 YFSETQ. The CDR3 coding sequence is TGCGCCAGCAGCTTTGGGACAGGGAACACCGGGGAGCTGTTTTTT. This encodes CASSFGTGNTGELFF.

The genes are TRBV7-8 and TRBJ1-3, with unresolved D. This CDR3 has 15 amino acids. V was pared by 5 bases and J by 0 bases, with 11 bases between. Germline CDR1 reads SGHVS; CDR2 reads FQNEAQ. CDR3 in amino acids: CASSGRLGSGNTIYF. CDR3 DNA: TGTGCCAGCAGCGGGCGCCTTGGCTCTGGAAACACCATATATTTT.

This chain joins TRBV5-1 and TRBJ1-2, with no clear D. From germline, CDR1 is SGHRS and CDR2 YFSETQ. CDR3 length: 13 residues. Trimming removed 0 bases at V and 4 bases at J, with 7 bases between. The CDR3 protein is CASSLAGSYGYTF. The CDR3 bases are TGCGCCAGCAGCTTGGCTGGCAGCTATGGCTACACCTTC. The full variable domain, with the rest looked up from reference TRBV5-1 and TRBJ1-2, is KAGVTQTPRYLIKTRGQQVTLSCSPISGHRSVSWYQQTPGQGLQFLFEYFSETQRNKGNFPGRFSGRQFSNSRSEMNVSTLELGDSALYLCASSLAGSYGYTFGSGTRLTVV.

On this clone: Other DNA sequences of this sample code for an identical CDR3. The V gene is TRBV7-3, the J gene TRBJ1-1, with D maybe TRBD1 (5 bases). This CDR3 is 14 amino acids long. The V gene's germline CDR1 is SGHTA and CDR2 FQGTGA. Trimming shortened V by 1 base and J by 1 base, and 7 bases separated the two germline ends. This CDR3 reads CASSLSQGNTEAFF. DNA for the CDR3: TGTGCCAGCAGCTTAAGCCAGGGGAACACTGAAGCTTTCTTT.

The CDR3 loop reads CASRRVNQETQYF. In DNA form, the CDR3 reads TGTGCCAGCAGGAGGGTAAATCAAGAGACCCAGTACTTC. This chain connects TRBV27 to TRBJ2-5; possibly TRBD2 for D (5 bases). The CDR3 consists of 13 residues. V was cut by 6 bases and J by 2 bases, with 10 bases left in between. Germline V gene sequence: CDR1 MNHEY, CDR2 SMNVEV (reference sequence).

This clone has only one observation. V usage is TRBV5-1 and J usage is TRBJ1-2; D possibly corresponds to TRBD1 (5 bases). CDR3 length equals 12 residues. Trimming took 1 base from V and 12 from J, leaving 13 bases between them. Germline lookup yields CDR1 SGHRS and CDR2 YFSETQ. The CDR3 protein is CASSLQGFADTF. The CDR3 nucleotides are TGCGCCAGCAGCTTGCAGGGATTTGCGGACACCTTC.

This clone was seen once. As DNA, the CDR3 is TGTGCCAGCAGCCTACTTTCGGGGAACACTGAAGCTTTCTTT. Translated: CASSLLSGNTEAFF. The chain links TRBV7-2 to TRBJ1-1; unclear D gene. The V end was cut by 5 bases, the J end by 1 base, with 11 bases between. The CDR3 covers 14 residues. Per germline, CDR1 SGHTA and CDR2 FQGNSA.

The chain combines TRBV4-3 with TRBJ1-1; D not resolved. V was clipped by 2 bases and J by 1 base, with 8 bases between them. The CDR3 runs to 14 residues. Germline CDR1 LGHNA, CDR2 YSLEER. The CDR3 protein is CASSQLTRNTEAFF. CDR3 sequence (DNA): TGCGCCAGCAGCCAACTTACGCGGAACACTGAAGCTTTCTTT.

CDR3 nucleotide sequence: TGCGCCAGCAGCTTATTCGGACAGTTCTCAGACCAAGAGACCCAGTACTTC. It codes for CASSLFGQFSDQETQYF. The gene calls are TRBV5-1 and TRBJ2-5; tentatively, D is TRBD1 (6 bases). The V end was cut by 2 bases, the J end by 0 bases, with 17 bases between. Germline V gene data show CDR1 as SGHRS and CDR2 as YFSETQ. The CDR3 covers 17 residues.

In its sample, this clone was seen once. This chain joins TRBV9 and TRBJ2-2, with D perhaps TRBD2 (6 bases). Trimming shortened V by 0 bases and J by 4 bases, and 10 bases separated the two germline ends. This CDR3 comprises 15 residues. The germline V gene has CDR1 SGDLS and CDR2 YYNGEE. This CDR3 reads CASSVVGGTTGELFF. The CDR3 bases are TGTGCCAGCAGCGTAGTGGGGGGTACCACCGGGGAGCTGTTTTTT. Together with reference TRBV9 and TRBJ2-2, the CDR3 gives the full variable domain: DSGVTQTPKHLITATGQRVTLRCSPRSGDLSVYWYQQSLDQGLQFLIQYYNGEERAKGNILERFSAQQFPDLHSELNLSSLELGDSALYFCASSVVGGTTGELFFGEGSRLTVL.

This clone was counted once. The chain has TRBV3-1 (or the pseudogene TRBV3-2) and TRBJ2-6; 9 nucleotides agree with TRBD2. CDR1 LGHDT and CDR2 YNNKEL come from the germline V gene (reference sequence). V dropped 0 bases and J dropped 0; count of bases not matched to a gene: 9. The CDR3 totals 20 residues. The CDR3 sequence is CASSQELRGGGDSGANVLTF. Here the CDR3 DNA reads TGTGCCAGCAGCCAAGAATTACGCGGCGGGGGGGACTCTGGGGCCAACGTCCTGACTTTC.

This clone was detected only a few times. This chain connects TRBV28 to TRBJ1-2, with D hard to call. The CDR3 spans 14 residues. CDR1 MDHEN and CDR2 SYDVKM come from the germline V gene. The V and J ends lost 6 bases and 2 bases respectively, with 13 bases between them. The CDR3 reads CASRQASLNYGYTF. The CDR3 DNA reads TGTGCCAGCAGGCAGGCCTCCCTAAACTATGGCTACACCTTC.

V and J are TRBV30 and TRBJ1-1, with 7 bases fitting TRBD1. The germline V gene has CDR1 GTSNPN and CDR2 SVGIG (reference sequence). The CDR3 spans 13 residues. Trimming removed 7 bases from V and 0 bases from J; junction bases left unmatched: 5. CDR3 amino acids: CASNGTVNTEAFF. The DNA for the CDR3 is TGTGCCTCTAACGGGACAGTGAACACTGAAGCTTTCTTT.